The 26 T cell receptor beta chains listed next were all sequenced from one sample in a study of T cell clonality in common variable immunodeficiency. Profiling relied on immunoSEQ multiplex PCR, and the TCRdb table lists in-frame clones only, not all of them. In total the sample includes about 66,000 clones, none of them seen once. The sample taken for sequencing was peripheral blood mononuclear cells. These receptor sequences come from a person aged 18 to 70 in good health.

This clone was seen repeatedly, ten times or more. The DNA ends 3 residues before the CDR3 does, and the rest of the CDR3 is filled in from the germline J gene. The V gene is TRBV7-2, the J gene TRBJ1-6; the D is unclear. The CDR3 is 14 amino acids. The ends were cut back, 1 base at V and 7 bases at J, with 8 bases in the middle. Germline lookup yields CDR1 SGHTA and CDR2 FQGNSA. The sequenced part of the CDR3 DNA is TGTGCCAGCAGCTTAGGGACTTTGAATTCACCC. Translating it yields CASSLGTLNSP. The whole CDR3 protein reads CASSLGTLNSPLHF.

This clone was found many times. The read comes to an end 3 residues before the CDR3 does, leaving the germline J gene to fill in the end. The rearrangement joins TRBV10-2 to TRBJ1-1, with no clear D. The CDR3 length is 13 residues. Germline CDR1 and CDR2: WSHSY and SAAADI. Trimming stripped 2 bases from V and 1 base from J, with 5 bases between. The part of the CDR3 DNA that was read is TGCGCCAGCAGTGAGCCCCAGAACACTGAA. Translation: CASSEPQNTE. The complete CDR3 protein is CASSEPQNTEAFF.

This clone was picked up many times. The read is 3 residues too short to cover the CDR3 end, so that end is filled in from the germline J gene. The gene calls are TRBV19 and TRBJ1-2; D might be TRBD1 (5 bases). Trimming shortened V by 1 base and J by 3 bases, and 15 bases separated the two germline ends. The CDR3 has 16 amino acids. The germline gives CDR1 LNHDA, CDR2 SQIVND (reference sequence). The CDR3 bases that were read are TGTGCCAGTAGTATAGGCTCCGGGGGTTACCACTATGGC. Translated, it gives CASSIGSGGYHYG. The complete CDR3 protein is CASSIGSGGYHYGYTF.

The sample holds many counts of this clone. The read halts 3 residues ahead of the CDR3 end, with the missing end drawn from the germline J gene. This chain connects TRBV7-3 to TRBJ2-1, with D maybe TRBD1 (6 bases). Germline assignment: CDR1 SGHTA and CDR2 FQGTGA. The CDR3 is made up of 15 amino acids. V gave up 5 bases and J gave up 0 bases, with 11 bases separating them. The CDR3 loop is CASSPIGGSYNEQFF. CDR3 DNA, as far as it was read: TGTGCCAGCAGCCCGATAGGGGGCTCCTACAATGAG.

This clone was recorded at least ten times. The CDR3 goes on 3 residues after the read ends, and that part is filled in from the germline J gene. The chain is built from TRBV18 and TRBJ2-6; weak D call: TRBD1 (6 bases). The CDR3 contains 16 residues. The V end was cut by 3 bases, the J end by 3 bases, with 12 bases between. Germline CDR1 reads KGHSH; CDR2 reads LQKENI. Partial CDR3 DNA: TGTGCCAGCTCACCTACAGGGTCCGATGGGGCCAACGTC. As protein: CASSPTGSDGANV. The entire CDR3 reads CASSPTGSDGANVLTF.

This clone showed up many times. The read terminates 3 residues before the CDR3 end, so the remaining end is supplied by the germline J gene. J is TRBJ1-1 and V is TRBV20-1; perhaps TRBD1 as D (6 bases). From germline, CDR1 is DFQATT and CDR2 SNEGSKA (reference sequence). The CDR3 length is 15 residues. The CDR3 loop is CSASSGRWRTDQAFF. The part of the CDR3 DNA that was read is TGCAGTGCTAGTTCTGGAAGGTGGAGGACAGACCAA.

This clone has a count of ten or more. The read ends 3 residues shy of where the CDR3 ends; the end is completed using the germline J gene. The rearrangement links TRBV7-3 to TRBJ2-2; the match to TRBD2 covers 11 bases. J was trimmed by 5 bases and V by 3 bases; bases with no gene match: 11. The V gene's germline CDR1 is SGHTA and CDR2 FQGTGA. This CDR3 comprises 18 residues. CDR3 DNA (partial): TGTGCCAGCAGCTTCCGACTAGCGGGATTAACGGAGACCGGGGAG. This codes for CASSFRLAGLTETGE. The complete CDR3 protein is CASSFRLAGLTETGELFF. Based on the CDR3 plus reference TRBV7-3 and TRBJ2-2, the full variable domain is GAGVSQTPSNKVTEKGKYVELRCDPISGHTALYWYRQSLGQGPEFLIYFQGTGAADDSGLPNDRFFAVRPEGSVSTLKIQRTERGDSAVYLCASSFRLAGLTETGELFFGEGSRLTVL.

This clone was picked up many times. The CDR3 extends 3 residues past the end of the read, so its final part is completed from the germline J gene. The chain uses TRBV19 and TRBJ2-3, with 7 nucleotides matching TRBD1. From germline, CDR1 is LNHDA and CDR2 SQIVND (reference sequence). This CDR3 has 15 amino acids. Unmatched junction bases numbered 8, after V lost 5 bases and J lost 3 bases. The CDR3 protein is CASSPRRQGTDTQYF. Partial CDR3 DNA: TGTGCCAGTAGTCCCCGACGACAGGGAACAGATACG.

This clone was seen at least ten times. The read ends 3 residues early relative to the CDR3; the germline J gene fills the gap. This rearrangement joins TRBV30 to TRBJ1-1, with TRBD1 matching over 7 bases. In germline, CDR1 is GTSNPN, CDR2 SVGIG (reference sequence). The CDR3 spans 12 residues. CDR3 DNA (partial): TGTGCCTGGACGAGGACAGGCCTCGAA. This gives the protein CAWTRTGLE. The full-length CDR3 reads as CAWTRTGLEAFF.

This clone has a count of ten or more. The CDR3 end lies 3 residues beyond the end of the read and is filled in from the germline J gene. The chain is built from TRBV12-5 and TRBJ2-7, with 8 bases aligning to TRBD1. This CDR3 is built from 12 residues. Trimming at V came to 11 bases and at J to 2 bases, leaving 5 bases not matched to a gene. CDR1 and CDR2 (germline): LGHNT, FRNRAP. Partial CDR3 DNA: TGTGCTTCAGGGGGCGAAACCTACGAG. Its translation is CASGGETYE. The full CDR3 is CASGGETYEQYF.

This clone was counted only a few times. The read finishes 3 residues shy of the CDR3 end, and the germline J gene is used to complete it. This rearrangement joins TRBV5-1 to TRBJ2-7; 11 positions match TRBD1. The germline gives CDR1 SGHRS, CDR2 YFSETQ. This CDR3 region has 14 residues. The ends lost 5 bases at V and 5 bases at J; junction bases unmatched: 6. The CDR3 DNA, read in part, is TGCGCCAGCAGTCCCTGGACAGGGGGCAACGAG. This sequence encodes CASSPWTGGNE. The whole CDR3 is CASSPWTGGNEQYF.

This clone was seen repeatedly, ten times or more. The read ends 3 residues before the CDR3 terminus; that terminus is restored from the germline J gene. The rearrangement uses TRBV12-5 and TRBJ1-4; TRBD1 matches at 7 bases. Trimming cost V 6 bases and J 4 bases; bases outside gene matches: 5. The length of the CDR3 is 14 residues. Germline V gene data show CDR1 as LGHNT and CDR2 as FRNRAP. CDR3 DNA, as far as it was read: TGTGCTAGTGGGGGGGGACAGCGTAATGAAAAA. Translation gives CASGGGQRNEK. The entire CDR3 is CASGGGQRNEKLFF.

This clone came up many times. Read coverage stops 3 residues before the CDR3 terminus; the germline J gene supplies the remainder. The chain combines TRBV19 with TRBJ2-7; D uncertain. The V gene lost 3 bases and the J gene lost 6 bases, with 9 bases spanning the gap. From germline, CDR1 is LNHDA and CDR2 SQIVND (reference sequence). The CDR3 loop spans 12 amino acids. CDR3 DNA (partial): TGTGCCAGTAGTATCGGTGGTCGCGAG. Translation: CASSIGGRE. From start to end, the CDR3 is CASSIGGREQYF.

In this sample, this clone turned up a few times. The read comes to an end 3 residues before the CDR3 does, leaving the germline J gene to fill in the end. The gene calls are TRBV10-2 and TRBJ1-1; D is ambiguous. Germline V gene data show CDR1 as WSHSY and CDR2 as SAAADI. There are 12 residues in the CDR3. CDR3 loop: CASSESAQEAFF. The sequenced part of the CDR3 DNA is TGCGCCAGCAGTGAGTCGGCACAAGAA.

This clone was picked up many times. From the germline J gene comes the end of the CDR3, since the read stops 3 residues before it. The chain has TRBV30 and TRBJ1-6; D is unresolved. With 1 base removed from V and 7 bases from J, the gap between germline ends came to 8 bases. This CDR3 has 13 residues. CDR1 is GTSNPN and CDR2 is SVGIG in the germline V gene (reference sequence). The part of the CDR3 DNA that was read is TGTGCCTGGAGTGCACAGATCAATTCACCC. It yields the protein CAWSAQINSP. The whole CDR3 is CAWSAQINSPLHF.

This clone occurred many times. The CDR3 is cut off 3 residues early in the read; its end comes from the germline J gene. The J gene is TRBJ2-2, the V gene TRBV5-1; 11 bases agree with TRBD2. CDR3 size: 18 residues. Germline-derived CDR1 and CDR2 are SGHRS and YFSETQ. J gave up 1 base and V 1 base, and 6 bases lay outside the gene matches. The CDR3 protein is CASSLLGLAEMNTGELFF. The DNA read from the CDR3 is TGCGCCAGCAGCTTGCTGGGACTAGCGGAGATGAACACCGGGGAG.

This clone was counted ten times or more. The DNA ends 3 residues before the CDR3 does, and the rest of the CDR3 is filled in from the germline J gene. V and J are TRBV6-1 and TRBJ2-1; D call uncertain. There are 15 residues in the CDR3. Germline-derived CDR1 and CDR2 are MNHNS and SASEGT. V lost 4 bases, J lost 0 bases, and 10 bases lay in between. The CDR3 reads CASSGLGGSYNEQFF. The sequenced CDR3 bases are TGTGCCAGCAGTGGCCTCGGCGGCTCCTACAATGAG.

The sample holds many counts of this clone. Read coverage stops 3 residues before the CDR3 terminus; the germline J gene supplies the remainder. The chain employs TRBV30 and TRBJ2-1; D is unclear. Trimming cost V 1 base and J 8 bases, with 9 bases left between them. CDR3 length equals 12 residues. Per germline, CDR1 GTSNPN and CDR2 SVGIG (reference sequence). The CDR3 sequence: CAWSGGPYEQFF. CDR3 DNA, as far as it was read: TGTGCCTGGAGTGGTGGCCCCTATGAG.

This clone was counted at least ten times. The observed sequence ends 3 residues before the CDR3 terminus, with the missing tail filled in from the germline J gene. The chain uses TRBV4-1 and TRBJ1-6, with D perhaps matching TRBD1 (6 bases). In germline, CDR1 is MGHRA, CDR2 YSYEKL. Trimming cost V 4 bases and J 8 bases, with 15 bases left between them. This CDR3 has 15 amino acids. The CDR3 protein is CASSREATGDSPLHF. The sequenced CDR3 bases are TGCGCCAGCAGCCGAGAAGCGACAGGAGATTCACCC.

This clone was counted many times. The CDR3 end falls 3 residues outside the read, so it is completed with the germline J gene. The chain employs TRBV29-1 and TRBJ1-2; 9 bases are shared with TRBD1. The CDR3 sequence is 12 residues long. With V trimmed by 7 bases and J by 4 bases, 4 bases remained unmatched. Germline V lookup: CDR1 SQVTM, CDR2 ANQGSEA. CDR3 DNA, as far as it was read: TGCAGCGCCGCGACAGGGGGCTATGGC. As protein: CSAATGGYG. The full-length CDR3 reads as CSAATGGYGYTF. Full variable domain (remainder filled in from reference TRBV29-1 and TRBJ1-2): SAVISQKPSRDICQRGTSLTIQCQVDSQVTMMFWYRQQPGQSLTLIATANQGSEATYESGFVIDKFPISRPNLTFSTLTVSNMSPEDSSIYLCSAATGGYGYTFGSGTRLTVV.

This clone was found many times. The read is 3 residues too short to cover the CDR3 end, so that end is filled in from the germline J gene. The chain combines TRBV7-6 with TRBJ2-3, with 8 bases identical to TRBD2. CDR3 length: 15 residues. Germline V gene lookup returns CDR1 SGHVS and CDR2 FNYEAQ. With 5 bases clipped from V and 0 bases from J, the junction kept 4 bases outside the gene matches. The CDR3 spells CASSQGTRSTDTQYF. Incomplete CDR3 DNA: TGTGCCAGCAGCCAAGGGACTAGAAGCACAGATACG.

This clone was detected many times. The read ends 3 residues before the CDR3 terminus; that terminus is restored from the germline J gene. V is TRBV29-1 and J is TRBJ2-1; maybe TRBD1 (5 bases). Germline V CDR1 and CDR2: SQVTM, ANQGSEA. The CDR3 totals 16 residues. Deletions cut 3 bases from V and 2 bases from J, with 17 bases between. The CDR3 bases that were read are TGCAGCGTTGATCTGTGGACACTTGACCCCTACAATGAG. Amino acid sequence: CSVDLWTLDPYNE. The full CDR3 protein reads CSVDLWTLDPYNEQFF.

This clone appeared many times. From the germline J gene comes the end of the CDR3, since the read stops 3 residues before it. The gene calls are TRBV7-8 and TRBJ2-1, with D perhaps matching TRBD1 (6 bases). Trimming left V 6 bases short and J 4 bases short, with 25 bases between. CDR3 size: 18 residues. In germline, CDR1 is SGHVS, CDR2 FQNEAQ. CDR3 DNA (partial): TGTGCCAGCAGTCGCAATGCCCCGGACAGACGAATATACAATGAG. Protein product: CASSRNAPDRRIYNE. The entire CDR3 protein reads CASSRNAPDRRIYNEQFF. The complete variable domain, with remaining parts taken from reference TRBV7-8 and TRBJ2-1, reads GAGVSQSPRYKVAKRGQDVALRCDPISGHVSLFWYQQALGQGPEFLTYFQNEAQLDKSGLPSDRFFAERPEGSVSTLKIQRTQQEDSAVYLCASSRNAPDRRIYNEQFFGPGTRLTVL.

This clone was seen many times. The sequence runs out 3 residues before the end of the CDR3; the remainder is reconstructed from the germline J gene. V and J are TRBV6-2 or TRBV6-3 and TRBJ2-2; D ambiguous. V shed 2 bases and J shed 3 bases, with 13 bases lying between them. Germline lookup yields CDR1 MNHEY and CDR2 SVGEGT. The CDR3 loop spans 16 amino acids. The CDR3 bases that were read are TGTGCCAGCAGTTACAAGGCTAGTGGGTACACCGGGGAG. This translates into CASSYKASGYTGE. The full CDR3 protein is CASSYKASGYTGELFF.

This clone has a count of ten or more. CDR3 bases read: TGTGCCAGCAGCACGCGCCTCCAGGGAGGCACTGAA. This gives the protein CASSTRLQGGTE. The complete CDR3 sequence is CASSTRLQGGTEAFF. The gene calls are TRBV7-9 and TRBJ1-1, with a tentative D call TRBD1 (5 bases). The read terminates 3 residues ahead of where the CDR3 ends, so the germline J gene completes it. The CDR3 has 15 residues. The V gene lost 5 bases and the J gene lost 4 bases, with 17 bases spanning the gap. In germline, CDR1 is SEHNR, CDR2 FQNEAQ (reference sequence).

At least ten counts were recorded for this clone. The read halts 3 residues ahead of the CDR3 end, with the missing end drawn from the germline J gene. The chain uses TRBV2 and TRBJ1-1; 7 nucleotides agree with TRBD1. Germline trimming cut 1 base from V and 4 bases from J; bases unmatched to any gene: 0. The CDR3 length is 13 residues. Germline V gene sequence: CDR1 SNHLY, CDR2 FYNNEI. The CDR3: CASSEEGATEAFF. The sequenced part of the CDR3 DNA is TGTGCCAGCAGTGAAGAGGGGGCCACTGAA.